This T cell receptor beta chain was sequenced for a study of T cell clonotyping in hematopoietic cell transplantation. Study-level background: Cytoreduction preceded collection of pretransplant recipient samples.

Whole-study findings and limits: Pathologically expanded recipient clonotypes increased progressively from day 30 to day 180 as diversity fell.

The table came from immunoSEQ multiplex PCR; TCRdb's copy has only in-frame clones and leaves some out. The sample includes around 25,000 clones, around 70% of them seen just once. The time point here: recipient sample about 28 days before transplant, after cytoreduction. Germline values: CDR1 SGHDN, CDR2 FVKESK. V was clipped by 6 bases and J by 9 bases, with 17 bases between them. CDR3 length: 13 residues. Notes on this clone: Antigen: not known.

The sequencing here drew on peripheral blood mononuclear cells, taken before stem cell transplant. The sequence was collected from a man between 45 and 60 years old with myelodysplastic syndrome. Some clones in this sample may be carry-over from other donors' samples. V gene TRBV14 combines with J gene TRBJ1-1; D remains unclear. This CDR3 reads CASSHYTTQQAFF. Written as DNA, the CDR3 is TGTGCCAGCAGTCACTATACTACACAGCAAGCTTTCTTT.